The 17 T cell receptor beta chains given below trace back to one sample, sequenced in a study of cytomegalovirus exposure and HLA in healthy donors. Amplification used 60 Vbeta primers and 13 Jbeta primers. TCRdb's copy holds only in-frame clones and misses some; the assay was immunoSEQ multiplex PCR. Among about 35,000 clones listed, more than 70% were seen once. The sample consisted of PBMCs. Every receptor here comes from a woman aged 30 to 39 in good health and CMV-seropositive.

The chain links TRBV4-1 to TRBJ2-7; tentatively, D is TRBD2 (6 bases). The V and J ends lost 4 bases and 2 bases respectively, with 15 bases between them. The CDR3 is 15 amino acids. Germline V gene sequence: CDR1 MGHRA, CDR2 YSYEKL. CDR3 loop: CASSRQLAGTYEQYF. Here the CDR3 DNA reads TGCGCCAGCAGCCGACAACTGGCGGGAACCTACGAGCAGTACTTC.

The chain couples TRBV29-1 to TRBJ2-7; 9 nucleotides line up with TRBD1. Germline loops: CDR1 SQVTM, CDR2 ANQGSEA. This CDR3 contains 13 residues. Trimming at V came to 3 bases and at J to 5 bases, leaving 5 bases not matched to a gene. The CDR3: CSVEDRGFHEQYF. The CDR3 DNA reads as TGCAGCGTTGAGGACAGGGGATTCCACGAGCAGTACTTC.

This clone has a handful of counts. The rearrangement joins TRBV11-2 to TRBJ2-7, with D unresolved. Germline V gene sequence: CDR1 SGHAT, CDR2 FQNNGV. The V end lost 0 bases, the J end lost 4 bases, and 4 bases lay between the germline ends. The CDR3 loop spans 12 amino acids. In DNA form, the CDR3 reads TGTGCCAGCAGCTTAGATCGGTACGAGCAGTACTTC. Amino acids: CASSLDRYEQYF.

This clone is a singleton in its sample. The V call is TRBV29-1, the J call TRBJ1-2, with D tentatively TRBD1 (6 bases). V was shortened by 0 bases and J by 3 bases, with 11 bases between the two germline ends. CDR1 and CDR2 from the germline V gene are SQVTM and ANQGSEA. The CDR3 is 14 amino acids. Here the CDR3 DNA reads TGCAGCGTTGAAGAGGACAGACAAGACTATGGCTACACCTTC. As protein: CSVEEDRQDYGYTF.

The genes are TRBV7-9 and TRBJ1-1; 9 bases align to TRBD1. V trimming: 5 bases; J trimming: 6 bases; junction bases outside the gene matches: 19. Germline CDR1 reads SEHNR; CDR2 reads FQNEAQ (reference sequence). This CDR3 comprises 18 residues. CDR3 in DNA: TGTGCCAGCAGCCCCCGGTGGGATAAACAGGGGGCTCGCGCTGAAGCTTTCTTT. Encoded protein: CASSPRWDKQGARAEAFF. The full variable domain, with the rest looked up from reference TRBV7-9 and TRBJ1-1, is DTGVSQNPRHKITKRGQNVTFRCDPISEHNRLYWYRQTLGQGPEFLTYFQNEAQLEKSRLLSDRFSAERPKGSFSTLEIQRTEQGDSAMYLCASSPRWDKQGARAEAFFGQGTRLTVV.

The sample holds one count of this clone. The gene calls are TRBV7-9 and TRBJ1-1; 8 bases agree with TRBD1. The germline gives CDR1 SEHNR, CDR2 FQNEAQ (reference sequence). Trimming took 5 bases from V and 1 from J; bases not matched to a gene: 6. This CDR3 is 15 amino acids long. CDR3 DNA sequence: TGTGCCAGCAGCCGCCCGGGACAGGCGAACACTGAAGCTTTCTTT. Translated: CASSRPGQANTEAFF.

This sequence joins TRBV27 and TRBJ1-2, with 8 positions matching TRBD1. The germline gives CDR1 MNHEY, CDR2 SMNVEV (reference sequence). The J segment lost 5 bases and the V segment lost 6 bases, leaving 14 bases of the junction unmatched. The CDR3 runs to 16 residues. Here the CDR3 DNA reads TGTGCCAGCAGCCCCTCGCCTGTGACAGGGGAATATGGCTACACCTTC. Translating gives CASSPSPVTGEYGYTF.

V and J are TRBV2 and TRBJ2-5, with D unclear. The CDR3 length is 12 residues. Germline CDR1 is SNHLY and CDR2 is FYNNEI. The germline V and J ends were trimmed by 5 bases and 3 bases, with 7 bases remaining between them. CDR3 sequence (DNA): TGTGCCAGCAGTCTCACAGAAGAGACCCAGTACTTC. Its translation is CASSLTEETQYF.

V usage is TRBV5-1 and J usage is TRBJ2-2, with 11 bases identical to TRBD2. The CDR3 sequence is 16 residues long. The trim removed 4 bases at V and 1 base at J, leaving 3 bases unmatched. The germline V gene has CDR1 SGHRS and CDR2 YFSETQ. CDR3 DNA: TGCGCCAGCAGCGGCCTAGCGGGGGGGAACACCGGGGAGCTGTTTTTT. Translated: CASSGLAGGNTGELFF.

This sequence joins TRBV30 and TRBJ2-3; possibly TRBD1 for D (7 bases). This CDR3 is 15 amino acids long. V lost 3 bases, J lost 2 bases, and 15 bases lay in between. Germline values: CDR1 GTSNPN, CDR2 SVGIG (reference sequence). The CDR3 nucleotides read TGTGCCTGGAGCCCCGGAGGGGGCAACACAGATACGCAGTATTTT. Translation gives CAWSPGGGNTDTQYF.

This clone was counted between two and nine times. This chain joins TRBV6-1 and TRBJ2-7; D perhaps matches TRBD1 (5 bases). Trimming left V 5 bases short and J 4 bases short, with 9 bases between. Germline loops: CDR1 MNHNS, CDR2 SASEGT. The CDR3 spans 12 residues. CDR3 loop: CASSLDSYEQYF. The CDR3 DNA reads as TGTGCCAGCAGTCTAGACAGTTACGAGCAGTACTTC.

A word on this clone: The same CDR3 arises from other DNA sequences in this sample as well. The chain uses TRBV5-4 and TRBJ2-2; 10 bases are a match to TRBD2. CDR1 is SGHNT, CDR2 YYREEE, per germline (reference sequence). The trim removed 0 bases at V and 3 bases at J, leaving 8 bases unmatched. The CDR3 length is 18 residues. In nucleotides, the CDR3 is TGTGCCAGCAGCTTGGAACCTAGCGGGAGCATGGACACCGGGGAGCTGTTTTTT. As protein: CASSLEPSGSMDTGELFF.

The rearrangement joins TRBV7-9 to TRBJ1-2; possible D gene TRBD1, 6 bases. Deletions cut 2 bases from V and 0 bases from J, with 16 bases between. The V gene's germline CDR1 is SEHNR and CDR2 FQNEAQ (reference sequence). CDR3 size: 17 residues. CDR3 in DNA: TGTGCCAGCAGCTTAACACTCCTTGGGGACACTAACTATGGCTACACCTTC. Protein sequence: CASSLTLLGDTNYGYTF.

The V gene is TRBV7-2, the J gene TRBJ1-6; tentatively, D is TRBD1 (5 bases). The CDR3 consists of 15 residues. Germline values: CDR1 SGHTA, CDR2 FQGNSA. Deletions cut 4 bases from V and 9 bases from J, with 16 bases between. In nucleotides, the CDR3 is TGTGCCAGCAGCTCCCGGACGGGACTTGGTTCACCCCTCCACTTT. Protein product: CASSSRTGLGSPLHF.

The table lists this clone with a count of one. V is TRBV7-9 and J is TRBJ2-7; D remains unclear. Germline values: CDR1 SEHNR, CDR2 FQNEAQ (reference sequence). The CDR3 loop spans 12 amino acids. Deletions cut 1 base from V and 7 bases from J, with 8 bases between. CDR3 in DNA: TGTGCCAGCAGCTTAGGAGGTGGGGAGCAGTACTTC. Translation: CASSLGGGEQYF.

V usage is TRBV6-1 and J usage is TRBJ1-4, with D possibly TRBD1 on 5 matching bases. The germline CDR1 and CDR2 sequences are MNHNS and SASEGT. The CDR3 totals 14 residues. Trimming shortened V by 5 bases and J by 8 bases, and 15 bases separated the two germline ends. The DNA of the CDR3 is TGTGCCAGCAGTTTCATGATACAGGCAGAAAAACTGTTTTTT. It specifies CASSFMIQAEKLFF.

The J gene is TRBJ1-1, the V gene TRBV2, with a possible D match to TRBD1 (5 bases). The length of the CDR3 is 13 residues. Trimming removed 6 bases from V and 5 bases from J, with 13 bases in between. Germline-derived CDR1 and CDR2 are SNHLY and FYNNEI. CDR3: CASRDQGGTEAFF. The DNA for the CDR3 is TGTGCCAGCAGGGATCAGGGAGGGACTGAAGCTTTCTTT.